Below are 32 T cell receptor beta chains sequenced from a single sample in a study of blood T cells in healthy people across ages. Primed by a sample-barcoded 5' primer and a J-beta primer mix, a second PCR proceeded for about 7 to 11 cycles. TCRdb analysed the 5' RACE reads with MiXCR anew, one entry per CDR3 protein. In the table there are around 990,000 distinct CDR3 sequences, 30% to 40% of which are singletons. The sample consisted of blood. These receptors were taken from a man between 18 and 35 years old in good health.

The gene calls are TRBV27 and TRBJ1-2; D might be TRBD1 (5 bases). V was cut by 2 bases and J by 7 bases, with 20 bases left in between. The germline CDR1 and CDR2 sequences are MNHEY and SMNVEV (reference sequence). The CDR3 consists of 16 residues. The CDR3 loop reads CASSLSRDLRLGGYTF. In DNA, the CDR3 is TGTGCCAGCAGTTTAAGCCGGGACCTGAGGCTGGGTGGCTACACCTTC.

This clonotype was seen many times. CDR3 amino acids: CASTPSPYNEQFF. CDR3 nucleotide sequence: TGTGCCAGCACCCCTTCCCCCTACAATGAGCAGTTCTTC. The rearrangement uses TRBV12-3 or TRBV12-4 and TRBJ2-1; no clear D gene. The CDR3 consists of 13 residues. The V and J ends lost 7 bases and 2 bases respectively, with 9 bases between them.

The chain uses TRBV12-3 or TRBV12-4 and TRBJ1-4; no definite D call. This CDR3 is 13 amino acids long. V was trimmed by 5 bases and J by 4 bases, leaving 8 bases between them. The CDR3, as DNA: TGTGCCAGCAGTATACGGATTAATGAAAAACTGTTTTTT. Translation: CASSIRINEKLFF.

Comment on this clonotype: One end of the junction is discordant with germline, which a read error may explain. This chain uses TRBV5-1 with TRBJ1-1, with D perhaps TRBD1 (5 bases). The length of the CDR3 is 11 residues. Looked up from germline, CDR1 is SGHRS and CDR2 is YFSETQ. DNA for the CDR3: TGCGCCGGCAGCTTAGACAGTGAAGCTTTCTTT. This codes for CAGSLDSEAFF.

The chain employs TRBV20-1 and TRBJ1-2; 7 bases agree with TRBD1. Looked up from germline, CDR1 is DFQATT and CDR2 is SNEGSKA (reference sequence). V was pared by 1 base and J by 4 bases, with 12 bases of the junction left unmatched. The CDR3 sequence is 16 residues long. The CDR3 DNA is TGCAGTGCTAGAGTGCTAGGGGGCCCGTGGGGCTATGGCTACACCTTC. Protein product: CSARVLGGPWGYGYTF.

This clonotype occurred a few times. In DNA, the CDR3 is TGCAGTGCGCCCGACCGAGCCTATGGCTACACCTTC. Protein sequence: CSAPDRAYGYTF. This rearrangement joins TRBV20-1 to TRBJ1-2, with no clear D. The germline V gene has CDR1 DFQATT and CDR2 SNEGSKA (reference sequence). V was cut by 6 bases and J by 4 bases, with 12 bases left in between. The CDR3 spans 12 residues.

The chain links TRBV5-1 to TRBJ2-1; D possibly corresponds to TRBD2 (6 bases). With 2 bases removed from V and 3 bases from J, the gap between germline ends came to 12 bases. Germline V gene lookup returns CDR1 SGHRS and CDR2 YFSETQ. This CDR3 is built from 15 residues. The CDR3 nucleotides are TGCGCCAGCAGCTTAGGGACTTACGGCTACAATGAGCAGTTCTTC. It codes for CASSLGTYGYNEQFF.

The chain has TRBV7-3 and TRBJ1-1; no reliable D call. Per the germline V gene, CDR1 is SGHTA and CDR2 is FQGTGA. Between the trimmed V and J ends, which lost 6 bases and 0 bases, there was a span of 17 bases. The CDR3 length is 16 residues. The DNA for the CDR3 is TGTGCCAGCAGACAAGGCCCCGGGTTCATGAACACTGAAGCTTTCTTT. Residues: CASRQGPGFMNTEAFF.

This clonotype appeared once. This chain uses TRBV13 with TRBJ2-7; 11 nucleotides match TRBD2. The CDR3 is 17 amino acids. CDR1 and CDR2 (germline): PRHDT, FYEKMQ (reference sequence). Trimming removed 5 bases from V and 7 bases from J; junction bases left unmatched: 16. CDR3 in amino acids: CASSKLAGGQGYNEQYF. CDR3 nucleotide sequence: TGTGCCAGCAGCAAGCTAGCGGGGGGCCAAGGGTACAATGAGCAGTACTTC.

This clonotype has only a few counts. The chain couples TRBV11-1 to TRBJ2-3, with a weak D call TRBD2 (5 bases). The ends were cut back, 6 bases at V and 2 bases at J, with 12 bases in the middle. The CDR3 spans 14 residues. Per germline, CDR1 SGHAT and CDR2 FQDESV (reference sequence). DNA for the CDR3: TGTGCCAGCAGTCTGGGAGAAAACACAGATACGCAGTATTTT. Protein sequence: CASSLGENTDTQYF.

This clonotype was seen only a few times. The chain uses TRBV5-1 and TRBJ1-2; 9 bases agree with TRBD1. The germline V gene encodes CDR1 SGHRS and CDR2 YFSETQ. The trim removed 4 bases at V and 7 bases at J, leaving 8 bases unmatched. This CDR3 region has 14 residues. This chain's CDR3 is CASSVLQGARGYTF. CDR3 DNA: TGCGCCAGCAGCGTATTACAGGGGGCTCGTGGCTACACCTTC.

The rearrangement joins TRBV9 to TRBJ2-3; D may be TRBD1 (5 bases). The germline V gene has CDR1 SGDLS and CDR2 YYNGEE. Trimming removed 3 bases at V and 0 bases at J, with 14 bases between. CDR3 length: 16 residues. DNA for the CDR3: TGTGCCAGCAGCGGTCTCCAGGGCCGTAGCACAGATACGCAGTATTTT. It yields the protein CASSGLQGRSTDTQYF.

The rearrangement uses TRBV20-1 and TRBJ2-3; 7 bases are shared with TRBD2. Germline V gene lookup returns CDR1 DFQATT and CDR2 SNEGSKA (reference sequence). The CDR3 sequence is 16 residues long. J lost 2 bases, V lost 1 base, and 9 bases had no gene match. The CDR3: CSARGQGGGDTDTQYF. The DNA for the CDR3 is TGCAGTGCTAGAGGCCAGGGCGGGGGTGACACAGATACGCAGTATTTT.

This clonotype has more than one count but fewer than ten. V usage is TRBV28 and J usage is TRBJ1-2; 10 bases align to TRBD1. Trimming took 3 bases from V and 6 from J; bases not matched to a gene: 7. Germline-derived CDR1 and CDR2 are MDHEN and SYDVKM. This CDR3 region has 15 residues. The CDR3, as DNA: TGTGCCAGCAGTTTCCGGGACAGGGGAACCGATGGCTACACCTTC. Its protein product is CASSFRDRGTDGYTF.

The chain has TRBV4-3 and TRBJ1-2, with 7 bases aligning to TRBD1. The CDR3 has 15 residues. Germline trimming cut 5 bases from V and 7 bases from J; bases unmatched to any gene: 13. Germline loops: CDR1 LGHNA, CDR2 YSLEER. The CDR3 region is CASSGGPGGKGGYTF. CDR3 nucleotides: TGCGCCAGCAGCGGGGGTCCAGGGGGAAAAGGTGGCTACACCTTC.

The J gene is TRBJ1-2, the V gene TRBV20-1; D not resolved. The CDR3 totals 13 residues. The germline CDR1 and CDR2 sequences are DFQATT and SNEGSKA (reference sequence). With 4 bases removed from V and 8 bases from J, the gap between germline ends came to 17 bases. CDR3 loop: CSAKTTRWGGYTF. CDR3 in DNA: TGCAGTGCTAAGACCACCCGATGGGGAGGCTACACCTTC.

This clonotype showed up just a few times. The V call is TRBV3-1, the J call TRBJ2-5, with D possibly matching TRBD1 (6 bases). The J call is uncertain, as TRBJ2-7 better fits the DNA end. Germline loops: CDR1 LGHDT, CDR2 YNNKEL (reference sequence). The length of the CDR3 is 13 residues. The CDR3 reads CASSQQTGYEQYF. As DNA, the CDR3 is TGTGCCAGCAGCCAGCAAACAGGGTACGAGCAGTACTTC.

The sample holds one count of this clonotype. Its ends do not fully match the called genes, so a read error is possible. CDR3 DNA: TGCGGTGCTAGTGGCAGGGTCTACAATGAGCAGTTCTTC. Translated: CGASGRVYNEQFF. This chain connects TRBV20-1 to TRBJ2-1, with D perhaps TRBD1 (5 bases). CDR3 size: 13 residues. The germline V gene encodes CDR1 DFQATT and CDR2 SNEGSKA (reference sequence).

A word on this clonotype: Germline is not matched at one junction end, which may reflect a read error. The chain joins TRBV4-3 to TRBJ2-4; 7 bases are shared with TRBD1. The CDR3 is 16 amino acids. CDR1 is LGHNA and CDR2 is YSLEER in the germline V gene. The CDR3 DNA reads TGCGCCAGCAGCCAAAGTGTCGGGACAGCCAAAAACATTCGGTACTTC. This codes for CASSQSVGTAKNIRYF.

This clonotype was picked up a small number of times. The chain employs TRBV20-1 and TRBJ2-1; D is undetermined. Germline CDR1 reads DFQATT; CDR2 reads SNEGSKA (reference sequence). V lost 8 bases, J lost 2 bases, and 16 bases lay in between. The CDR3 spans 14 residues. CDR3 sequence: CSLFFTGTYNEQFF. The DNA of the CDR3 is TGCAGTTTATTCTTCACGGGCACCTACAATGAGCAGTTCTTC.

The V gene is TRBV2, the J gene TRBJ2-2, with D hard to call. Germline V lookup: CDR1 SNHLY, CDR2 FYNNEI. The CDR3 runs to 12 residues. V gave up 4 bases and J gave up 4 bases, with 4 bases separating them. The CDR3 loop reads CASSGVTGELFF. In nucleotides, the CDR3 is TGTGCCAGCAGTGGGGTCACCGGGGAGCTGTTTTTT.

This clonotype was picked up a small number of times. V is TRBV7-2 and J is TRBJ1-5; tentative D call: TRBD1 (6 bases). The CDR3 contains 15 residues. Germline V gene lookup returns CDR1 SGHTA and CDR2 FQGNSA. V dropped 5 bases and J dropped 1 base, with 12 bases sitting between them. CDR3 amino acids: CASSVQGLSNQPQHF. The CDR3 DNA sequence: TGTGCCAGCAGCGTACAGGGTTTGAGCAATCAGCCCCAGCATTTT.

This clonotype was detected a few times. The chain links TRBV10-3 to TRBJ1-3; D uncertain. The CDR3 covers 14 residues. Germline V gene data show CDR1 as ENHRY and CDR2 as SYGVKD. Trimming removed 3 bases from V and 4 bases from J, with 10 bases in between. This chain's CDR3 is CAISEGSQGNTIYF. The CDR3 nucleotides read TGTGCCATCAGTGAAGGGAGCCAAGGAAACACCATATATTTT.

V gene TRBV10-3 combines with J gene TRBJ1-2, with unresolved D. CDR3 length: 13 residues. The germline gives CDR1 ENHRY, CDR2 SYGVKD. Trimming pared 9 bases from V and 1 base from J, leaving 12 bases between. DNA of the CDR3: TGTGCCATTACTACGGACCTTAACTATGGCTACACCTTC. Translating it yields CAITTDLNYGYTF.

The rearrangement uses TRBV12-3 or TRBV12-4 and TRBJ2-1; tentatively, D is TRBD2 (6 bases). The CDR3 is 18 residues long. V lost 7 bases to trimming and J lost 3 bases, with 25 bases between them. CDR3 residues: CASTFRGLNFNLYNEQFF. DNA for the CDR3: TGTGCCAGCACCTTCCGGGGACTCAACTTTAACCTCTACAATGAGCAGTTCTTC.

This clonotype has only one observation. V and J are TRBV7-2 and TRBJ1-2; 10 nucleotides match TRBD1. V shed 7 bases and J 6 bases; nucleotides not matched to a gene: 5. The CDR3 loop spans 13 amino acids. Germline values: CDR1 SGHTA, CDR2 FQGNSA. The CDR3 nucleotides are TGTGCCAGCAAAGGACAGGGGGAGGATGGCTACACCTTC. It is translated as CASKGQGEDGYTF.

This clonotype was seen a handful of times. V is TRBV29-1 and J is TRBJ1-1, with a possible D match to TRBD1 (5 bases). In germline, CDR1 is SQVTM, CDR2 ANQGSEA. The V end was cut by 8 bases, the J end by 7 bases, with 17 bases between. The CDR3 has 12 residues. DNA of the CDR3: TGCAGCCAAACTGAGGGGTTTAGTGAAGCTTTCTTT. This gives the protein CSQTEGFSEAFF.

The chain uses TRBV9 and TRBJ2-1; D remains ambiguous. Judging by the DNA end, TRBJ2-7 fits better; the J call may be wrong. CDR3 length equals 14 residues. Germline lookup yields CDR1 SGDLS and CDR2 YYNGEE. The CDR3 is CASNAGDSYNEQYF. The CDR3 DNA is TGTGCCAGCAACGCAGGCGACTCCTACAATGAGCAGTACTTC.

This clonotype has only a few counts. CDR3 in DNA: TGTGCCAGCAGCCAAGACGGGGAAGGGGAAAATTCACCCCTCCACTTT. Amino acids: CASSQDGEGENSPLHF. The chain joins TRBV3-1 to TRBJ1-6; possibly TRBD1 for D (5 bases). V lost 0 bases and J lost 7, with 13 bases in between. Germline V lookup: CDR1 LGHDT, CDR2 YNNKEL (reference sequence). This CDR3 has 16 amino acids.

CDR3 bases: TGTGCCAGCAGCCCTGAAGTAAAAATGAACACTGAAGCTTTCTTT. Protein product: CASSPEVKMNTEAFF. V and J are TRBV7-2 and TRBJ1-1; D is undetermined. Trimming removed 5 bases at V and 0 bases at J, with 13 bases between. This CDR3 contains 15 residues. The germline CDR1 and CDR2 sequences are SGHTA and FQGNSA.

The rearrangement joins TRBV9 to TRBJ1-2; D uncertain. The CDR3 totals 14 residues. Deletions cut 0 bases from V and 2 bases from J, with 8 bases between. Germline-derived CDR1 and CDR2 are SGDLS and YYNGEE. The CDR3 is CASSVATQNYGYTF. DNA for the CDR3: TGTGCCAGCAGCGTAGCTACACAAAACTATGGCTACACCTTC.

The CDR3 bases are TGCAGTGCTAGGGGTGGGGGGGCTTATGGCTACACCTTC. Its protein is CSARGGGAYGYTF. The chain joins TRBV20-1 to TRBJ1-2, with D perhaps TRBD1 (6 bases). Trimming shortened V by 3 bases and J by 5 bases, and 13 bases separated the two germline ends. This CDR3 has 13 amino acids. CDR1 is DFQATT and CDR2 is SNEGSKA in the germline V gene (reference sequence).